This passage covers 2 T cell receptor beta chains from one sample sequenced in a study of radiotherapy plus CTLA-4 blockade in lung cancer. The method was immunoSEQ multiplex PCR; TCRdb's version includes in-frame clones alone and lacks a portion of them. In the table there are some 110,000 clones, approximately 81% of which are singletons. The sample in question was peripheral blood, obtained from a patient treated with radiotherapy plus ipilimumab. The origin of the receptors is a human donor with non-small cell lung cancer that progressed on radiotherapy plus ipilimumab. Some clones in this sample may be carry-over from other donors' samples.

This chain uses TRBV6-1 with TRBJ1-5; TRBD1 aligns across 8 bases. The CDR3 contains 17 residues. Per the germline V gene, CDR1 is MNHNS and CDR2 is SASEGT. Trimming at V came to 4 bases and at J to 0 bases, leaving 8 bases not matched to a gene. This chain's CDR3 is CASSVPGQVYSNQPQHF. CDR3 in DNA: TGTGCCAGCAGTGTCCCGGGACAGGTATATAGCAATCAGCCCCAGCATTTT.

V and J are TRBV4-3 and TRBJ1-2; D not certain. V lost 0 bases and J lost 2, with 13 bases in between. The CDR3 totals 16 residues. CDR1 is LGHNA, CDR2 YSLEER, per germline. The CDR3 region has the DNA TGCGCCAGCAGCCAAGAGGATCGACCATTGAACTATGGCTACACCTTC. It encodes CASSQEDRPLNYGYTF.